This T cell receptor (beta chain) was sequenced for a study of blood T cell repertoires in COVID-19. Between the trimmed V and J ends, which lost 5 bases and 2 bases, there was a span of 16 bases. The CDR3 spans 16 residues. From germline, CDR1 is LNHDA and CDR2 SQIVND (reference sequence). The authors' processing: The assay estimated nucleated cells by amplifying reference gene primers. Clones were sequenced by immunoSEQ multiplex PCR, and TCRdb holds only the in-frame ones, with some missing. V and J calls and clone size are those listed in that table; D and trimming were worked out from the DNA. The repertoire holds roughly 290,000 clones, with around four fifths as singletons.

The receptor comes from a woman in her fifties or sixties with active or convalescent COVID-19. The genes are TRBV19 and TRBJ2-1; a possible D gene is TRBD1 (6 bases). Material: peripheral blood. The CDR3: CASSRTGTNTYNEQFF. The CDR3, as DNA: TGTGCCAGTAGTCGTACAGGGACCAACACCTACAATGAGCAGTTCTTC.